This TCR beta chain is drawn from a study of CD8+CD57+ T cells in acquired aplastic anemia. Background on the study: Sorted CD4+ and CD8+ cells yielded DNA averaging around 3 ug.

Patients chosen for sequencing had shown CD8+CD57+ cell expansion by flow cytometry. The count of this clonotype is one. Its antigen is unidentified. Given a much more abundant clone one base away, this may be a read error. Study findings and constraints: Some 30 shared CD8+ CDR3s appeared highly expressed within patients' immunodominant clones.

There are 12 residues in the CDR3. CDR1 is DFQATT and CDR2 is SNEGSKA in the germline V gene (reference sequence). The TCR beta profiling, which covered VDJ combination and CDR3 sequence, was carried out using genomic DNA as the template. TCRdb re-called the reads through MiXCR, storing one row per CDR3 protein. The sample yields around 430,000 distinct CDR3 sequences, under 40% seen once. This rearrangement joins TRBV20-1 to TRBJ2-7; no definite D call. Input material: sorted CD4+, CD8+, or CD8+CD57+ T cells (not recorded which) from PBMCs. The receptor was isolated from a human donor with aplastic anemia. CDR3 amino acids: CSARITPYKQYF. CDR3 in DNA: TGCAGTGCTAGAATCACCCCCTACAAGCAGTACTTC.